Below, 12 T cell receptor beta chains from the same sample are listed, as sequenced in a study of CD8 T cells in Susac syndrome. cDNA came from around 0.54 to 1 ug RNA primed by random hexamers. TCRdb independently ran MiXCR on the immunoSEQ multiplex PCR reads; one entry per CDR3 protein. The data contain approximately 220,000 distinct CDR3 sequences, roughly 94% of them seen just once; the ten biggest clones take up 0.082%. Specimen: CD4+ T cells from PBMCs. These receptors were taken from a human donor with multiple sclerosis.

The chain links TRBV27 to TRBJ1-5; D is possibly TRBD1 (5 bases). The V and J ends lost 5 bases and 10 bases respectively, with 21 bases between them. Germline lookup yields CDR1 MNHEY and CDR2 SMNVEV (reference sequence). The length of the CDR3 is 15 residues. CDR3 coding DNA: TGTGCCAGCAGTCTTGGGGGAGACGTCTCGTCACCCCAGCATTTT. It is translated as CASSLGGDVSSPQHF.

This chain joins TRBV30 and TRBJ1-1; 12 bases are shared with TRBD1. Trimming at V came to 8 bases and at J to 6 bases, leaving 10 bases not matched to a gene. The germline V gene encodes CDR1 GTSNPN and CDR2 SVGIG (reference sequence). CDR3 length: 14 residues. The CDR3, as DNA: TGTGCCGGCTCGGGACAGGGGGCGGGTGCTGAAGCTTTCTTT. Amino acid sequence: CAGSGQGAGAEAFF.

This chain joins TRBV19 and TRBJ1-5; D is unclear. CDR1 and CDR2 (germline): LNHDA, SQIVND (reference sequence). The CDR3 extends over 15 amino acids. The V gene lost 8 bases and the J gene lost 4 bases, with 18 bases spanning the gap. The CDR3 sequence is CASAQTGGRNQPQHF. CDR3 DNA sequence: TGTGCCAGTGCTCAGACGGGAGGGAGAAATCAGCCCCAGCATTTT.

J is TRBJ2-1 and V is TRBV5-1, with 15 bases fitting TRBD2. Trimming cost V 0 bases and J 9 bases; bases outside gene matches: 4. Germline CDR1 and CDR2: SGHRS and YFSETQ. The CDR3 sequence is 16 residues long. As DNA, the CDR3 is TGCGCCAGCAGCTTGGCCGGGACTAGCGGGGGGACTGAGCAGTTCTTC. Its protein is CASSLAGTSGGTEQFF.

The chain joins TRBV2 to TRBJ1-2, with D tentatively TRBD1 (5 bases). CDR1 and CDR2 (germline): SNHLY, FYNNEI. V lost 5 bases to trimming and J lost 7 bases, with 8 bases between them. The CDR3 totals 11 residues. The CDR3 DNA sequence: TGTGCCAGCAGTCCAGGGTTTGGCTACACCTTC. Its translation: CASSPGFGYTF. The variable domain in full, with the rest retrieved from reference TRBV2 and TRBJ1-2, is EPEVTQTPSHQVTQMGQEVILRCVPISNHLYFYWYRQILGQKVEFLVSFYNNEISEKSEIFDDQFSVERPDGSNFTLKIRSTKLEDSAMYFCASSPGFGYTFGSGTRLTVV.

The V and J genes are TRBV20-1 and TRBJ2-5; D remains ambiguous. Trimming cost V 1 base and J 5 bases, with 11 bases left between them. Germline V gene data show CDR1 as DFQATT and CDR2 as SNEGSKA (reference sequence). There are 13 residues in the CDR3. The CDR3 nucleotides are TGCAGTGCTAGAGCCTCCAGGCCGGAGACCCAGTACTTC. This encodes CSARASRPETQYF.

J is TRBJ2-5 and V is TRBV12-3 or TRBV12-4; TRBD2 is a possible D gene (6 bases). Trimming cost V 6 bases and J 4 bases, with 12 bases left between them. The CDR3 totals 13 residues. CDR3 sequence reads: CASSTTSPETQYF. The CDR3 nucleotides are TGTGCCAGCAGCACGACTAGTCCAGAGACCCAGTACTTC.

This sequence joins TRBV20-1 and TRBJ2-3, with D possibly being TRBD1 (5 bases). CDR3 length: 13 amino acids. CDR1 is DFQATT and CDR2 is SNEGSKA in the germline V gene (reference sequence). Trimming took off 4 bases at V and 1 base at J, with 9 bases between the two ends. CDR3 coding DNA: TGCAGTGCTAACTTCAGGGGCACAGATACGCAGTATTTT. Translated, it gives CSANFRGTDTQYF.

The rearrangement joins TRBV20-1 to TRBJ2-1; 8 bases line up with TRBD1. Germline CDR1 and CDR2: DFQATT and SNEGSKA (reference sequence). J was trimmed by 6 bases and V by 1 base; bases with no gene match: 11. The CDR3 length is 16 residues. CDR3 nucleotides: TGCAGTGCTAGAGGTCCGCCGGACAGGGTGTTCAATGAGCAGTTCTTC. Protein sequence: CSARGPPDRVFNEQFF.

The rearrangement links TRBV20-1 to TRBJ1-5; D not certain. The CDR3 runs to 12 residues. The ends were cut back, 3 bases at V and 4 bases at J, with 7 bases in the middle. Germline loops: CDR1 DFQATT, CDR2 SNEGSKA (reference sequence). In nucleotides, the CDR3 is TGCAGTGCTAGTCGGAAAAATCAGCCCCAGCATTTT. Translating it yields CSASRKNQPQHF.

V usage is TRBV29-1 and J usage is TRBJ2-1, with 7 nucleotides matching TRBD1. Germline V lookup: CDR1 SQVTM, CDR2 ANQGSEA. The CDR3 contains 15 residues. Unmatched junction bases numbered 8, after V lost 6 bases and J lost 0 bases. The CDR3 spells CSVISGGPSYNEQFF. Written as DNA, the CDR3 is TGCAGCGTGATTTCAGGGGGTCCCTCCTACAATGAGCAGTTCTTC.

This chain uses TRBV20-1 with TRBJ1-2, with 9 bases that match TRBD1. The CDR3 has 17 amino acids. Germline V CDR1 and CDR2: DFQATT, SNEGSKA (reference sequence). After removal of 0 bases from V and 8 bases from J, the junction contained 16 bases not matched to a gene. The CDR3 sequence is CSARDLSGTGFVGGYTF. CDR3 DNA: TGCAGTGCTAGAGATCTATCCGGGACAGGGTTCGTGGGAGGCTACACCTTC.